This record concerns one TCR beta chain sequence. The data belong to a study of T cell repertoires in cytomegalovirus infection. At the level of the study: TCR beta signatures that were public indicated CMV infection and matching HLA type.

TCRdb recomputed calls from the reads with MiXCR, one row per CDR3 protein. The sample has fewer than 300,000 distinct CDR3 sequences; under 30% are singletons. After removal of 0 bases from V and 2 bases from J, the junction contained 10 bases not matched to a gene. Germline CDR1 and CDR2: MNHEY and SVGAGI. This CDR3 is 19 amino acids long. Sequenced input: PBMCs. The chain has TRBV6-5 and TRBJ2-2; 9 positions match TRBD2. The sequence derives from a human donor in good health (CMV status not recorded). Some clones in this sample may be carry-over from other donors' samples. Here the CDR3 reads CASSYSMFAGGPNTGELFF. The CDR3 DNA is TGTGCCAGCAGTTACTCGATGTTTGCGGGAGGGCCAAACACCGGGGAGCTGTTTTTT.